Below, 30 T cell receptor beta chains from the same sample are listed, as sequenced in a study of blood T cell repertoires in COVID-19 (TCRdb year 2020). Library prep was done by the immunoSEQ multiplex PCR assay. TCRdb obtained this table from immuneACCESS and retained in-frame rearrangements with V and J assigned. These tables miss some clones; where compared with another copy, unresolved V genes account for less than half of the shortfall, and the remainder is unexplained. Across this sample there are under 250,000 clones, with around nine tenths seen only once. Around 6.9% of the sample rests with the top ten. Sequencing input: peripheral blood. These TCRs come from a man aged 55 to 70 who had recovered from COVID-19.

The rearrangement uses TRBV12-3 or TRBV12-4 and TRBJ1-2; D is possibly TRBD1 (6 bases). The V end was cut by 6 bases, the J end by 4 bases, with 12 bases between. The CDR3 extends over 13 amino acids. CDR3 nucleotide sequence: TGTGCCAGCAGGAAACAGGGTCTCTATGGCTACACCTTC. Encoded protein: CASRKQGLYGYTF.

The count of this clone is one. The J gene is TRBJ2-1, the V gene TRBV11-2; 8 bases are shared with TRBD1. This CDR3 region has 13 residues. V gave up 5 bases and J gave up 6 bases; unmatched junction bases: 3. Looked up from germline, CDR1 is SGHAT and CDR2 is FQNNGV. The CDR3 coding sequence is TGTGCCAGCAGCGTGGACAGGGTCAATGAGCAGTTCTTC. This sequence encodes CASSVDRVNEQFF.

The chain combines TRBV9 with TRBJ1-5; possibly TRBD1 for D (5 bases). Deletions cut 4 bases from V and 1 base from J, with 12 bases between. The CDR3 is 15 amino acids. In germline, CDR1 is SGDLS, CDR2 YYNGEE. The CDR3 loop is CASSKGVESNQPQHF. The CDR3 nucleotides are TGTGCCAGCAGCAAAGGGGTTGAAAGCAATCAGCCCCAGCATTTT. The complete variable domain, with remaining parts taken from reference TRBV9 and TRBJ1-5, reads DSGVTQTPKHLITATGQRVTLRCSPRSGDLSVYWYQQSLDQGLQFLIQYYNGEERAKGNILERFSAQQFPDLHSELNLSSLELGDSALYFCASSKGVESNQPQHFGDGTRLSIL.

The chain joins TRBV6-5 to TRBJ1-1; the D is unclear. The V and J ends lost 5 bases and 1 base respectively, with 8 bases between them. This CDR3 has 13 residues. Germline V gene lookup returns CDR1 MNHEY and CDR2 SVGAGI. The CDR3 sequence: CASSRTENTEAFF. CDR3 DNA sequence: TGTGCCAGCAGTCGTACAGAGAACACTGAAGCTTTCTTT.

The rearrangement joins TRBV11-2 to TRBJ2-2; D is uncertain. CDR1 and CDR2 from the germline V gene are SGHAT and FQNNGV. The CDR3 totals 15 residues. Trimming took 3 bases from V and 2 from J, leaving 10 bases between them. CDR3 DNA sequence: TGTGCCAGCAGCTTTGGAGACCGAAACACCGGGGAGCTGTTTTTT. Translating gives CASSFGDRNTGELFF.

The sample holds a few counts of this clone. The chain combines TRBV6-5 with TRBJ2-6; D may be TRBD2 (5 bases). This CDR3 spans 15 amino acids. The ends were cut back, 3 bases at V and 0 bases at J, with 6 bases in the middle. The germline V gene has CDR1 MNHEY and CDR2 SVGAGI. CDR3 loop: CASSYRDSGANVLTF. CDR3 in DNA: TGTGCCAGCAGTTATCGGGACTCTGGGGCCAACGTCCTGACTTTC.

J is TRBJ1-4 and V is TRBV4-2; TRBD1 aligns across 9 bases. Trimming removed 4 bases from V and 8 bases from J; junction bases left unmatched: 8. The CDR3 sequence is 15 residues long. Germline CDR1 LGHNA, CDR2 YNFKEQ. This CDR3 reads CASSPRDRVNEKLFF. The CDR3 DNA reads as TGTGCCAGCAGCCCGCGGGACAGGGTAAACGAAAAACTGTTTTTT.

This chain connects TRBV28 to TRBJ2-7; TRBD2 agrees at 8 bases. CDR1 and CDR2 (germline): MDHEN, SYDVKM. The V segment lost 6 bases and the J segment 2 bases; nucleotides outside the gene matches: 3. There are 13 residues in the CDR3. CDR3 in amino acids: CASRVSGTYEQYF. The CDR3 nucleotides read TGTGCCAGCAGGGTTAGCGGGACCTACGAGCAGTACTTC.

The chain carries TRBV7-2 and TRBJ2-2; no clear D gene. Trimming took 2 bases from V and 0 from J, leaving 7 bases between them. Per germline, CDR1 SGHTA and CDR2 FQGNSA. The CDR3 loop spans 15 amino acids. The DNA for the CDR3 is TGTGCCAGCAGCTTAAGAGGAACGAACACCGGGGAGCTGTTTTTT. Residues: CASSLRGTNTGELFF.

The chain combines TRBV20-1 with TRBJ2-2, with D unclear. CDR3 length: 12 amino acids. Trimming removed 3 bases from V and 4 bases from J, with 6 bases in between. The germline V gene has CDR1 DFQATT and CDR2 SNEGSKA (reference sequence). The CDR3 DNA reads TGCAGTGCTAGTCCCCTCACCGGGGAGCTGTTTTTT. Its protein product is CSASPLTGELFF.

V usage is TRBV3-1 (or the pseudogene TRBV3-2) and J usage is TRBJ2-7, with a possible D match to TRBD2 (6 bases). Germline V gene data show CDR1 as LGHDT and CDR2 as YNNKEL (reference sequence). Deletions cut 2 bases from V and 4 bases from J, with 12 bases between. The CDR3 extends over 14 amino acids. CDR3 amino acids: CASSQRGSGYEQYF. The CDR3 DNA is TGTGCCAGCAGCCAACGGGGGAGCGGGTACGAGCAGTACTTC.

The J gene is TRBJ1-3, the V gene TRBV6-5; 8 nucleotides line up with TRBD1. Per the germline V gene, CDR1 is MNHEY and CDR2 is SVGAGI. Trimming took 7 bases from V and 7 from J; bases not matched to a gene: 6. This CDR3 spans 13 amino acids. CDR3 bases: TGTGCCAGCATTCCTCAGGGGGCGAACACCATATATTTT. Translating gives CASIPQGANTIYF.

The chain combines TRBV7-2 with TRBJ1-5, with D tentatively TRBD1 (6 bases). The CDR3 loop spans 15 amino acids. The V end lost 1 base, the J end lost 1 base, and 8 bases lay between the germline ends. Germline V gene lookup returns CDR1 SGHTA and CDR2 FQGNSA. The CDR3 DNA reads as TGTGCCAGCAGCTTAGACCAGGGGAGCAATCAGCCCCAGCATTTT. Protein sequence: CASSLDQGSNQPQHF.

The chain recombines TRBV7-2 with TRBJ1-5; TRBD1 is a possible D gene (6 bases). There are 14 residues in the CDR3. Germline V CDR1 and CDR2: SGHTA, FQGNSA. Trimming removed 3 bases at V and 7 bases at J, with 13 bases between. The DNA for the CDR3 is TGTGCCAGCAGCTTGCCAGGGGCAGAGCAGCCCCAGCATTTT. Translated: CASSLPGAEQPQHF.

The rearrangement joins TRBV19 to TRBJ1-5; D possibly corresponds to TRBD1 (6 bases). The CDR3 is made up of 14 amino acids. The V end was cut by 9 bases, the J end by 4 bases, with 16 bases between. Germline CDR1 is LNHDA and CDR2 is SQIVND (reference sequence). The CDR3 loop is CASKARDTNQPQHF. In DNA, the CDR3 is TGTGCCAGCAAGGCCCGGGACACAAATCAGCCCCAGCATTTT.

This sequence joins TRBV12-3 or TRBV12-4 and TRBJ1-6, with D tentatively TRBD1 (5 bases). Trimming cost V 5 bases and J 11 bases, with 13 bases left between them. This CDR3 spans 13 amino acids. The CDR3 loop reads CASSAAGETPLHF. The CDR3 nucleotides are TGTGCCAGCAGTGCAGCGGGGGAGACACCCCTCCACTTT.

This CDR3 is CASSWDRWETQYF. CDR3 in DNA: TGTGCCAGCAGCTGGGACAGGTGGGAGACCCAGTACTTC. The V gene is TRBV5-8, the J gene TRBJ2-5; 8 bases line up with TRBD1. Germline V gene data show CDR1 as SGHTS and CDR2 as YDEGEE. CDR3 size: 13 residues. Unmatched junction bases numbered 3, after V lost 3 bases and J lost 5 bases. The full variable domain, in which reference TRBV5-8 and TRBJ2-5 provide the parts outside the CDR3, is EAGVTQSPTHLIKTRGQQATLRCSPISGHTSVYWYQQALGLGLQFLLWYDEGEERNRGNFPPRFSGRQFPNYSSELNVNALELEDSALYLCASSWDRWETQYFGPGTRLLVL.

V gene TRBV19 combines with J gene TRBJ1-4, with 7 positions matching TRBD1. Trimming took 4 bases from V and 5 from J; bases not matched to a gene: 10. Per germline, CDR1 LNHDA and CDR2 SQIVND (reference sequence). The CDR3 length is 16 residues. This CDR3 reads CASSTGMGQNNEKLFF. CDR3 nucleotides: TGTGCCAGTAGTACAGGGATGGGACAGAACAATGAAAAACTGTTTTTT.

The rearrangement links TRBV11-2 to TRBJ2-1; tentative D call: TRBD2 (6 bases). CDR1 is SGHAT and CDR2 is FQNNGV in the germline V gene. This CDR3 has 17 amino acids. V was clipped by 5 bases and J by 7 bases, with 24 bases between them. CDR3 loop: CASSRGVGSGQRNEQFF. The CDR3 DNA reads as TGTGCCAGCAGCCGCGGGGTGGGAAGCGGCCAAAGGAATGAGCAGTTCTTC.

This chain joins TRBV28 and TRBJ1-4, with D perhaps TRBD1 (5 bases). The CDR3 contains 16 residues. Trimming pared 2 bases from V and 6 bases from J, leaving 16 bases between. CDR1 and CDR2 from the germline V gene are MDHEN and SYDVKM. The CDR3 sequence is CASSLSTVRAYEKLFF. The DNA for the CDR3 is TGTGCCAGCAGTTTAAGTACGGTCAGGGCCTATGAAAAACTGTTTTTT.

The J gene is TRBJ1-1, the V gene TRBV27; TRBD1 matches 8 bases. In germline, CDR1 is MNHEY, CDR2 SMNVEV (reference sequence). CDR3 length: 14 residues. Trimming took 7 bases from V and 2 from J; bases not matched to a gene: 6. CDR3 residues: CASTGQGRNTEAFF. The CDR3, as DNA: TGTGCCAGCACCGGACAGGGAAGAAACACTGAAGCTTTCTTT.

The V and J genes are TRBV24-1 and TRBJ2-3, with D possibly TRBD1 on 5 matching bases. Between the trimmed V and J ends, which lost 3 bases and 2 bases, there was a span of 11 bases. Germline V gene sequence: CDR1 KGHDR, CDR2 SFDVKD. There are 15 residues in the CDR3. The CDR3 DNA is TGTGCCACCAGTGATCCAGGGTCTTCCACAGATACGCAGTATTTT. Its translation is CATSDPGSSTDTQYF.

This clone was detected only a few times. The V and J genes are TRBV6-5 and TRBJ1-4; TRBD1 matches at 7 bases. The germline CDR1 and CDR2 sequences are MNHEY and SVGAGI. V gave up 6 bases and J gave up 4 bases; unmatched junction bases: 5. The CDR3 is made up of 14 amino acids. CDR3 sequence (DNA): TGTGCCAGCAGCCACAGGGGCGTTAATGAAAAACTGTTTTTT. This sequence encodes CASSHRGVNEKLFF.

The chain employs TRBV11-2 and TRBJ1-3, with TRBD1 as a possible D gene (6 bases). This CDR3 is built from 16 residues. Germline assignment: CDR1 SGHAT and CDR2 FQNNGV. V was cut by 0 bases and J by 4 bases, with 13 bases left in between. CDR3: CASSLDPSGAGNTIYF. CDR3 nucleotide sequence: TGTGCCAGCAGCTTAGATCCGTCAGGGGCAGGAAACACCATATATTTT.

This rearrangement joins TRBV2 to TRBJ2-3, with 12 bases that match TRBD2. V gave up 1 base and J gave up 1 base; unmatched junction bases: 0. The CDR3 extends over 16 amino acids. Per the germline V gene, CDR1 is SNHLY and CDR2 is FYNNEI. The CDR3 sequence: CASSEGLAGGTDTQYF. The CDR3 DNA reads TGTGCCAGCAGTGAAGGACTAGCGGGGGGCACAGATACGCAGTATTTT.

The rearrangement joins TRBV7-9 to TRBJ1-2, with 9 bases aligning to TRBD1. Germline CDR1 reads SEHNR; CDR2 reads FQNEAQ (reference sequence). The CDR3 extends over 16 amino acids. The V and J ends lost 7 bases and 3 bases, in that order; junction bases with no gene match: 12. The CDR3 region is CASNGDRDWYDYGYTF. CDR3 sequence (DNA): TGTGCCAGCAATGGGGACAGGGACTGGTACGACTATGGCTACACCTTC.

Only one count was recorded for this clone. V is TRBV5-1 and J is TRBJ1-1, with TRBD1 identical over 9 bases. CDR1 is SGHRS and CDR2 is YFSETQ in the germline V gene. V shed 2 bases, J shed 5 bases, and the junction held 16 bases outside the gene matches. The CDR3 consists of 18 residues. In DNA form, the CDR3 reads TGCGCCAGCAGCTTACGGCGGGACAGGGAATTGTTGGGGACTGAAGCTTTCTTT. It yields the protein CASSLRRDRELLGTEAFF.

The chain is built from TRBV11-3 and TRBJ1-1; D may be TRBD1 (6 bases). V was shortened by 5 bases and J by 1 base, with 17 bases between the two germline ends. In germline, CDR1 is SGHNT, CDR2 YENEEA. The length of the CDR3 is 16 residues. The CDR3 loop reads CASSPWVGARNTEAFF. Written as DNA, the CDR3 is TGTGCCAGCAGCCCTTGGGTGGGGGCCAGGAACACTGAAGCTTTCTTT.

V is TRBV18 and J is TRBJ2-7, with D tentatively TRBD1 (6 bases). The CDR3 sequence is 15 residues long. Germline V gene lookup returns CDR1 KGHSH and CDR2 LQKENI. The germline V and J ends were trimmed by 6 bases and 2 bases, with 17 bases remaining between them. The CDR3 sequence is CASSPLSGQPYEQYF. CDR3 in DNA: TGTGCCAGCTCGCCTCTTTCGGGACAACCCTACGAGCAGTACTTC.

The chain combines TRBV9 with TRBJ1-1, with D perhaps TRBD1 (6 bases). This CDR3 region has 13 residues. Germline lookup yields CDR1 SGDLS and CDR2 YYNGEE. Trimming left V 3 bases short and J 1 base short, with 7 bases between. Here the CDR3 DNA reads TGTGCCAGCAGCGCGGACAGGAACACTGAAGCTTTCTTT. As protein: CASSADRNTEAFF.